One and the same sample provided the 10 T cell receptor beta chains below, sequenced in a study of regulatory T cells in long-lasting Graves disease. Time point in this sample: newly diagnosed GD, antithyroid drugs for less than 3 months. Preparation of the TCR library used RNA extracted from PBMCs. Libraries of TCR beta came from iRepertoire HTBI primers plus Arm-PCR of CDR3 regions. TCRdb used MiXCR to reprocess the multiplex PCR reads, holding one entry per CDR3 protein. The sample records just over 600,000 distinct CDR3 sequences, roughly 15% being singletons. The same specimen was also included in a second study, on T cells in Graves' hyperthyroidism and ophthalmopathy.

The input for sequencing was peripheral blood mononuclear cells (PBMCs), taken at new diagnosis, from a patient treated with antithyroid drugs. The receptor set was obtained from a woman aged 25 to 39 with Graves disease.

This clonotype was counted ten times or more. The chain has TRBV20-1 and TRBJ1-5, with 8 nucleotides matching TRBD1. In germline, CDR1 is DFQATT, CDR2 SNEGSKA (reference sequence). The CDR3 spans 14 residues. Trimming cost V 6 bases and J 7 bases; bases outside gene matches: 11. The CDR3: CSARTGTGVQPQHF. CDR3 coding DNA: TGCAGTGCAAGGACAGGGACGGGGGTACAGCCCCAGCATTTT.

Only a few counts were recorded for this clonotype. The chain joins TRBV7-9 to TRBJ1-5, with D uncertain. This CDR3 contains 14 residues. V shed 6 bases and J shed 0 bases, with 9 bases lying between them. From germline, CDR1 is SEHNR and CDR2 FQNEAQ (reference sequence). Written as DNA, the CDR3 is TGTGCCAGCAGTAACCAAATTAGCAATCAGCCCCAGCATTTT. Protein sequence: CASSNQISNQPQHF.

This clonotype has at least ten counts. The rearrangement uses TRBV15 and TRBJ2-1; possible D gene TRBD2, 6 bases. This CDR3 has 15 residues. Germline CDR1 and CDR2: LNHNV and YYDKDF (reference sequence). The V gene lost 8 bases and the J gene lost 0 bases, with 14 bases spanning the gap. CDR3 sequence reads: CATAGLNASYNEQFF. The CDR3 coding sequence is TGTGCCACCGCGGGACTCAACGCCTCCTACAATGAGCAGTTCTTC.

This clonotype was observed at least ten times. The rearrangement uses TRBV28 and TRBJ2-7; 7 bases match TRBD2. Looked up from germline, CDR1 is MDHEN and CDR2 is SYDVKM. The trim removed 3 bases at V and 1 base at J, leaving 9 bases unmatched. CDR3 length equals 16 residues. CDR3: CASSFGDLAASYEQYF. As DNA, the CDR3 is TGTGCCAGCAGTTTCGGCGATCTAGCGGCTTCCTACGAGCAGTACTTC.

CDR3 in DNA: TGTGCCAGCAGTTCTCCCGGGACTATCAACACCGGGGAGCTGTTTTTT. This encodes CASSSPGTINTGELFF. The chain has TRBV28 and TRBJ2-2; the match to TRBD2 covers 7 bases. J gave up 2 bases and V 4 bases, and 7 bases lay outside the gene matches. Looked up from germline, CDR1 is MDHEN and CDR2 is SYDVKM. The CDR3 covers 16 residues.

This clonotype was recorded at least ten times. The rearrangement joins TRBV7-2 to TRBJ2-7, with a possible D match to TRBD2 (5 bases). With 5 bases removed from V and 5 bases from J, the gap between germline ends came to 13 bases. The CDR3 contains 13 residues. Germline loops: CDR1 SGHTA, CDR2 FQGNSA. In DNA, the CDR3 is TGTGCCAGCAGCACCGTACGGGATCACGAGCAGTACTTC. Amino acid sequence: CASSTVRDHEQYF.

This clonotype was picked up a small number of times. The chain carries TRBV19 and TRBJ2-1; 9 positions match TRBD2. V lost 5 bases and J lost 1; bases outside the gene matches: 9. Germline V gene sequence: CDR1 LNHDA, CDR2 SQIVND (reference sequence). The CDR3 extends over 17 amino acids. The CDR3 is CASSDSKGLASYNEQFF. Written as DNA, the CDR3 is TGTGCCAGTAGTGATTCAAAGGGACTAGCTTCCTACAATGAGCAGTTCTTC.

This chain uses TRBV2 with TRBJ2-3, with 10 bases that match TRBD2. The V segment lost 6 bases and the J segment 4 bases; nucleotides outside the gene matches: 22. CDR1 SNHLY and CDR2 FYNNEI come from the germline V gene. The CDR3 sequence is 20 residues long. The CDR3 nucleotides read TGTGCCAGCAGCCCCACCGGGACTAGCGTCGGATTTACTAGCTCAGATACGCAGTATTTT. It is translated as CASSPTGTSVGFTSSDTQYF.

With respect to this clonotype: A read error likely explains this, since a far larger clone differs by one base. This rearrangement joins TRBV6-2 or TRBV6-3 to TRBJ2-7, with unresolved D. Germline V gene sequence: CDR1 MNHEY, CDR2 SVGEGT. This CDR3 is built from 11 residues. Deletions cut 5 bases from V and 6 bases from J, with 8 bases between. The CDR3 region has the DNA TGTGCCAGCAGTCAGAACTCCGAGCAGTACTTC. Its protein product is CASSQNSEQYF.

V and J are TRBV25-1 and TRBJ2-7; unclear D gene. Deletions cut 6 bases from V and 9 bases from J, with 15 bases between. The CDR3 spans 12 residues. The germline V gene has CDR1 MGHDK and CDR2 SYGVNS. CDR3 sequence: CASRAEPAGQYF. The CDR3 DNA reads TGTGCCAGCAGGGCGGAACCCGCAGGGCAGTACTTC.